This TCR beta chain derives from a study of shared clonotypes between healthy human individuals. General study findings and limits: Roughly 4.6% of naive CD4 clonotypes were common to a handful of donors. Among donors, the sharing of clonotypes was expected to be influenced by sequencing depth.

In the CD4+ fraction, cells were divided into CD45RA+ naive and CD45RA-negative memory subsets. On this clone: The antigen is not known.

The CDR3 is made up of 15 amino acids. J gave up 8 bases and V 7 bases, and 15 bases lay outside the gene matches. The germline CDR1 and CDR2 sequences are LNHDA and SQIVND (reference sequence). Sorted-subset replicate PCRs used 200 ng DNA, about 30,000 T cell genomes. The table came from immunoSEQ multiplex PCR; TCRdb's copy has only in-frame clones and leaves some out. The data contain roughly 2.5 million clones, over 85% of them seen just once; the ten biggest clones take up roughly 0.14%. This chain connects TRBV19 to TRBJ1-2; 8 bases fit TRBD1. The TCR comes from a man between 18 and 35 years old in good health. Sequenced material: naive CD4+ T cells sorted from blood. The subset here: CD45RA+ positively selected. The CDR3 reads CASKPGQVLIGGYTF. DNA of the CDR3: TGTGCCAGTAAGCCGGGACAGGTACTGATCGGGGGCTACACCTTC.